This T cell receptor (beta chain) came from a study of T cells in Graves' hyperthyroidism and ophthalmopathy. CDR1 is SQVTM and CDR2 is ANQGSEA in the germline V gene. Trimming took 3 bases from V and 5 from J, leaving 16 bases between them. The CDR3 loop spans 14 amino acids. Researchers took RNA transcripts and amplified the TCR beta CDR3 regions from them. TCR CDR3 regions were first amplified by RT-PCR with HTBI primers. MiXCR, run by TCRdb on the multiplex PCR reads, gives a single entry per CDR3 protein. The sample consists of some 490,000 distinct CDR3 sequences, around a fifth of them appearing once. A few counts support this clonotype.

The receptor was derived from a woman in her 70s with Graves' ophthalmopathy. Sequencing input: blood. This chain links TRBV29-1 with TRBJ2-5; D possibly uses TRBD1 or TRBD2 (7 bases each). The CDR3 nucleotides are TGCAGCGTTGAGGTGAATCAGGGGGGGGAGACCCAGTACTTC. It translates to CSVEVNQGGETQYF.